This T cell receptor beta chain comes out of a study of neurological immune-mediated disorders. Findings and caveats of the study: TCR clonal expansion peaked in HTLV-1-associated myelopathy patients and was lowest in multiple sclerosis patients.

Time point: longitudinal time-point 2. This clonotype was found many times. What it recognizes is unknown. CDR3 length equals 14 residues. Germline CDR1 reads SGHRS; CDR2 reads YFSETQ. Trimming at V came to 3 bases and at J to 7 bases, leaving 4 bases not matched to a gene. TCRdb fed the 5' RACE reads into MiXCR, producing one record per CDR3 protein. This sample has about 80,000 distinct CDR3 sequences, with over 4.5% found just once. The rearrangement uses TRBV5-1 and TRBJ1-6; the match to TRBD1 covers 7 bases. The sample comprised PBMCs. The clonotype comes from a woman aged 60-75 years with multiple sclerosis. CDR3 amino acids: CASSSGQLNSPLHF. DNA for the CDR3: TGCGCCAGCAGCTCGGGACAGCTCAATTCACCCCTCCACTTT.